A single sample gave rise to the 13 T cell receptor beta chains below, sequenced in a study of spatial heterogeneity in lung cancer. Time point noted: blood at routine non-recurrence follow-up after resection. TCRdb re-called the 5' RACE reads with MiXCR, one entry per CDR3 protein. The data contain about 94,000 distinct CDR3 sequences, around 19% of them singletons. Specimen: PBMCs, collected at follow-up. The receptors stem from a male donor with early-stage non-small cell lung cancer.

This clonotype appeared many times. A junction end diverges from the germline sequence, so it may reflect a read error. J is TRBJ1-2 and V is TRBV3-1; TRBD1 might be the D (5 bases). The germline gives CDR1 LGHDT, CDR2 YNNKEL (reference sequence). The CDR3 runs to 11 residues. This CDR3 reads CASSQDLWTSF. The CDR3 nucleotides read TGTGCCAGCAGCCAAGATTTGTGGACATCCTTC.

The chain has TRBV6-6 and TRBJ1-5; unclear D gene. Between the trimmed V and J ends, which lost 2 bases and 0 bases, there was a span of 5 bases. The CDR3 consists of 14 residues. Germline CDR1 MNHNY, CDR2 SVGAGI (reference sequence). The CDR3 spells CASSYGNSNQPQHF. Here the CDR3 DNA reads TGTGCCAGCAGTTACGGTAATAGCAATCAGCCCCAGCATTTT.

This clonotype appeared many times. The chain links TRBV20-1 to TRBJ2-1; no definite D call. Trimming stripped 3 bases from V and 0 bases from J, with 9 bases between. This CDR3 comprises 14 residues. CDR1 and CDR2 from the germline V gene are DFQATT and SNEGSKA (reference sequence). CDR3 loop: CSASQVSSYNEQFF. CDR3 DNA: TGCAGTGCTAGTCAAGTCTCCTCCTACAATGAGCAGTTCTTC.

This clonotype was counted ten times or more. This chain joins TRBV24-1 and TRBJ2-3; D unresolved. Looked up from germline, CDR1 is KGHDR and CDR2 is SFDVKD. V lost 3 bases and J 8 bases, leaving 11 bases between the germline ends. This CDR3 spans 13 amino acids. CDR3 nucleotides: TGTGCCACCAGTGATCCACCGGTAACTACGCAGTATTTT. The encoded protein is CATSDPPVTTQYF.

The V and J genes are TRBV15 and TRBJ1-1; TRBD1 is a possible D gene (5 bases). Germline loops: CDR1 LNHNV, CDR2 YYDKDF (reference sequence). The CDR3 sequence is 15 residues long. V was trimmed by 0 bases and J by 5 bases, leaving 13 bases between them. This CDR3 reads CATSRDRGGKTEAFF. In nucleotides, the CDR3 is TGTGCCACCAGCAGAGATCGCGGGGGTAAAACTGAAGCTTTCTTT.

The table lists this clonotype with a few counts. The rearrangement links TRBV9 to TRBJ2-7, with D maybe TRBD2 (5 bases). Trimming shortened V by 4 bases and J by 4 bases, and 21 bases separated the two germline ends. Looked up from germline, CDR1 is SGDLS and CDR2 is YYNGEE. The CDR3 runs 16 residues. CDR3 amino acids: CASSPGEGLAGYEQYV. The CDR3 coding sequence is TGTGCCAGCAGCCCCGGAGAAGGGCTGGCGGGTTACGAGCAGTACGTC.

The J gene is TRBJ2-7, the V gene TRBV5-1; D call uncertain. Per germline, CDR1 SGHRS and CDR2 YFSETQ. The CDR3 runs 13 residues. Between the trimmed V and J ends, which lost 2 bases and 4 bases, there was a span of 10 bases. The DNA of the CDR3 is TGCGCCAGCAGCTTCGCGTCCGAATACGAGCAGTACGTC. Its protein product is CASSFASEYEQYV.

The chain has TRBV24-1 and TRBJ2-2; D perhaps matches TRBD1 (5 bases). The CDR3 is 11 amino acids. Germline V gene sequence: CDR1 KGHDR, CDR2 SFDVKD. V was cut by 7 bases and J by 7 bases, with 6 bases left in between. DNA for the CDR3: TGTGCCACCAGCCAGGGCGGGGAGCTGTTTTTT. This gives the protein CATSQGGELFF.

The chain carries TRBV28 and TRBJ2-1; weak D call: TRBD2 (5 bases). Germline CDR1 reads MDHEN; CDR2 reads SYDVKM. The germline V and J ends were trimmed by 6 bases and 14 bases, with 17 bases remaining between them. The CDR3 has 12 residues. CDR3 in amino acids: CASSSSARVEFF. The CDR3 bases are TGTGCCAGCAGCTCCAGCGCGCGGGTTGAGTTCTTC.

This clonotype was recorded a few times. The chain employs TRBV10-3 and TRBJ1-2; D uncertain. The V end was cut by 2 bases, the J end by 2 bases, with 6 bases between. Germline values: CDR1 ENHRY, CDR2 SYGVKD. The CDR3 sequence is 13 residues long. In DNA form, the CDR3 reads TGTGCCATCAGTGAGGGCAGCAACTATGGCTACACCTTC. Its protein product is CAISEGSNYGYTF.

V usage is TRBV7-3 and J usage is TRBJ2-5; 8 bases match TRBD2. Germline CDR1 is SGHTA and CDR2 is FQGTGA. V lost 3 bases, J lost 5 bases, and 8 bases stayed unmatched. The CDR3 loop spans 15 amino acids. As DNA, the CDR3 is TGTGCCAGCAGCTTCCTCAGCGGGAGTTTCGAGACCCAGTACTTC. The encoded protein is CASSFLSGSFETQYF.

This clonotype came up a few times. This chain connects TRBV29-1 to TRBJ1-1; no clear D gene. The V and J ends lost 6 bases and 0 bases respectively, with 11 bases between them. Germline CDR1 and CDR2: SQVTM and ANQGSEA. This CDR3 is 13 amino acids long. CDR3 nucleotides: TGCAGCGTATCGGTTAGTATGAACACTGAAGCTTTCTTT. Protein: CSVSVSMNTEAFF.

This clonotype has a handful of counts. CDR3 residues: CASSVGTPETQYF. The CDR3, as DNA: TGTGCCAGCAGCGTGGGGACACCAGAGACCCAGTACTTC. This chain links TRBV7-8 with TRBJ2-5, with D maybe TRBD1 (6 bases). V dropped 5 bases and J dropped 4 bases, with 11 bases sitting between them. Germline values: CDR1 SGHVS, CDR2 FQNEAQ. This CDR3 spans 13 amino acids.